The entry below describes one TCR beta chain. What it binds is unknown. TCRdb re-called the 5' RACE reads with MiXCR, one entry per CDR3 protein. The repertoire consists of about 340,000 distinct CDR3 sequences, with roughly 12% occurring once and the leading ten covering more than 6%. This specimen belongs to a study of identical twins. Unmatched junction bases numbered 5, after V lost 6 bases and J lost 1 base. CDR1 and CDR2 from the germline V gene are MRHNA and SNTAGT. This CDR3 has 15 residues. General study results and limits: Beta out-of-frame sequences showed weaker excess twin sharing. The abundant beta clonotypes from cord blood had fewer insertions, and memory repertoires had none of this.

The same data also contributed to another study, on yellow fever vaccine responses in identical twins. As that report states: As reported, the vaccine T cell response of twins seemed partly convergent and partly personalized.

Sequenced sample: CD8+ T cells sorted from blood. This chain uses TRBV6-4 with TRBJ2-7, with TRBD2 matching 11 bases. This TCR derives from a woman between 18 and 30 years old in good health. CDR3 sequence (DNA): TGTGCCAGCAGAACCGGGACTAGCGGATCCTACGAGCAGTACGTC. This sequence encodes CASRTGTSGSYEQYV.